This TCR beta chain is from a study of long-term antiretroviral therapy in people with HIV. J gave up 0 bases and V 1 base, and 0 bases lay outside the gene matches. Looked up from germline, CDR1 is SGHVS and CDR2 is FNYEAQ. The CDR3 runs 15 residues. Version v3.0 of the immunoSEQ assay ran at survey level. Sequencing was performed with immunoSEQ multiplex PCR; in TCRdb, only in-frame clones are kept and a portion is missing. The sample contains tens of thousands of clones, 85% of which appear only once. Study-level points and caveats: CDR3 lengths in HIV samples spanned a narrower range than controls.

This clone has just a few counts. Its target is unknown. This sample also contains other DNA sequences that code for the same CDR3. The receptor was derived from a young man with HIV. The sequencing used unsorted PBMCs, collected about 3.3 years after starting antiretroviral therapy. The chain joins TRBV7-6 to TRBJ1-2; TRBD1 matches at 9 bases. The DNA for the CDR3 is TGTGCCAGCAGCTTAGGACAGGGGGCTAACTATGGCTACACCTTC. Translating gives CASSLGQGANYGYTF.